Below, 9 T cell receptor beta chains from the same sample are listed, as sequenced in a study of cytomegalovirus exposure and HLA in healthy donors. Use of 60 Vbeta and 13 Jbeta primers characterized the PCR. Clones were read by immunoSEQ multiplex PCR, and TCRdb kept only the in-frame ones, dropping some. This table has approximately 160,000 clones, about four fifths appearing once. What was sequenced was PBMCs. All receptors derive from a man aged 50 to 60 in good health and CMV-seropositive.

This chain connects TRBV2 to TRBJ2-6; tentatively, D is TRBD1 (5 bases). V was shortened by 2 bases and J by 1 base, with 6 bases between the two germline ends. Looked up from germline, CDR1 is SNHLY and CDR2 is FYNNEI. This CDR3 is built from 15 residues. Here the CDR3 DNA reads TGTGCCAGCAGTGAAAAGGGGTCTGGGGCCAACGTCCTGACTTTC. Its protein is CASSEKGSGANVLTF.

This chain joins TRBV7-6 and TRBJ2-1; D is ambiguous. Between the trimmed V and J ends, which lost 2 bases and 2 bases, there was a span of 7 bases. CDR3 length: 14 residues. The V gene's germline CDR1 is SGHVS and CDR2 FNYEAQ. CDR3 sequence reads: CASSLSETYNEQFF. The CDR3, as DNA: TGTGCCAGCAGCTTAAGCGAAACCTACAATGAGCAGTTCTTC.

This clone was observed a handful of times. V usage is TRBV6-5 and J usage is TRBJ1-4, with TRBD1 identical over 8 bases. The CDR3 spans 12 residues. V was clipped by 8 bases and J by 8 bases; unmatched bases: 4. The germline CDR1 and CDR2 sequences are MNHEY and SVGAGI. CDR3 nucleotide sequence: TGTGCCAGCGGCGACAGGGGCGAAAAACTGTTTTTT. Amino acid sequence: CASGDRGEKLFF.

The chain has TRBV28 and TRBJ1-4; no clear D gene. Germline-derived CDR1 and CDR2 are MDHEN and SYDVKM. Trimming shortened V by 7 bases and J by 2 bases, and 14 bases separated the two germline ends. The length of the CDR3 is 15 residues. The CDR3 DNA reads TGTGCCAGCAACCTCGGAGGGATGACTAATGAAAAACTGTTTTTT. It encodes CASNLGGMTNEKLFF.

The chain carries TRBV15 and TRBJ2-7, with 7 bases that match TRBD1. This CDR3 has 15 residues. V lost 5 bases to trimming and J lost 1 base; unmatched junction nucleotides: 8. CDR1 and CDR2 (germline): LNHNV, YYDKDF (reference sequence). CDR3 region: CATSLRTGTSYEQYF. The CDR3 DNA is TGTGCCACCAGCCTCCGGACAGGTACGTCCTACGAGCAGTACTTC.

The V and J genes are TRBV7-8 and TRBJ2-5; D is undetermined. Germline values: CDR1 SGHVS, CDR2 FQNEAQ. CDR3 length: 13 amino acids. The V end lost 1 base, the J end lost 5 bases, and 8 bases lay between the germline ends. The CDR3 loop reads CASSLGLLETQYF. For the CDR3, the DNA is TGTGCCAGCAGCTTAGGACTGCTTGAGACCCAGTACTTC.

This clone was detected only once. The chain is built from TRBV6-5 and TRBJ1-5, with D hard to call. Germline V lookup: CDR1 MNHEY, CDR2 SVGAGI. The V end lost 6 bases, the J end lost 7 bases, and 16 bases lay between the germline ends. This CDR3 contains 14 residues. The CDR3 here is CASRSEGWGQPQHF. CDR3 DNA sequence: TGTGCCAGCAGGAGTGAGGGCTGGGGACAGCCCCAGCATTTT.

This sequence joins TRBV19 and TRBJ2-2; 9 bases are shared with TRBD1. The V segment lost 7 bases and the J segment 3 bases; nucleotides outside the gene matches: 3. The CDR3 loop spans 14 amino acids. The germline V gene encodes CDR1 LNHDA and CDR2 SQIVND (reference sequence). The CDR3 bases are TGTGCCAGTAAACGGGACAGGGACACCGGGGAGCTGTTTTTT. As protein: CASKRDRDTGELFF.

The chain is built from TRBV7-2 and TRBJ1-1; D is uncertain. There are 12 residues in the CDR3. Germline assignment: CDR1 SGHTA and CDR2 FQGNSA. The germline V and J ends were trimmed by 1 base and 11 bases, with 11 bases remaining between them. The CDR3 DNA is TGTGCCAGCAGCTTAGGCCCGGGGATGGCTTTCTTT. Protein sequence: CASSLGPGMAFF.